This T cell receptor (beta chain) came from a study of blood T cell repertoires in COVID-19. V was clipped by 4 bases and J by 3 bases, with 13 bases between them. There are 15 residues in the CDR3. The germline gives CDR1 SGHDT, CDR2 YYEEEE. Under the authors' procedure: Estimates of nucleated cell counts were drawn from the amplification of reference gene primers. The protocol was immunoSEQ multiplex PCR, while the TCRdb copy is restricted to in-frame clones and leaves out a portion. The V and J calls and clone size come from that table; D and trimming were worked out from the DNA. This table has about 280,000 clones, over 75% appearing once.

Specimen: peripheral blood. This chain connects TRBV5-6 to TRBJ2-2, with D unresolved. This clonotype was obtained from a man aged 18-30 years with active or convalescent COVID-19. The CDR3 sequence is CASSQVGYYTGELFF. Written as DNA, the CDR3 is TGTGCCAGCAGCCAGGTTGGGTACTACACCGGGGAGCTGTTTTTT.